A selection of T cell receptor beta chains follows, all from one sample in a study of breast tumors, draining lymph nodes, adjacent tissues. TCRdb reprocessed the multiplex PCR reads via MiXCR and lists one record per CDR3 protein. The sample shows around 13,000 distinct CDR3 sequences, approximately 70% of them seen only once. The sample comprised tumor-adjacent breast tissue. The receptors originated from a female donor with breast cancer. Some clones in this sample may be carry-over from other donors' samples. Both conserved end residues are part of each CDR3. A D gene is named only where the DNA matches it firmly. Clone size is not always given. Where it is, it says once, few, many or a class for expanded clones.

>15|NA|medium-sized|TRBV7-2|TRBJ2-5
CASSLDKGRGETQYF
TGTGCCAGCAGCTTAGATAAGGGGAGGGGGGAGACCCAGTACTTC
>18|TRBD2|NA|TRBV10-3|TRBJ2-1
CAISEHSSGRRGNGEQFF
TGTGCCATCAGTGAGCATAGCAGCGGGAGGAGGGGCAACGGTGAGCAGTTCTTC
>13|TRBD2|once|TRBV29-1|TRBJ2-3
CSVGLAGGDTQYF
TGCAGCGTGGGACTAGCGGGAGGAGATACGCAGTATTTT
>14|NA|few|TRBV5-4|TRBJ2-3
CASSPGPPADTQYF
TGTGCCAGCAGTCCCGGGCCCCCCGCAGATACGCAGTATTTT
>15|NA|NA|TRBV6-2/TRBV6-3|TRBJ2-7
CASSYSGTASYEQYF
TGTGCCAGCAGTTACTCCGGGACTGCATCCTACGAGCAGTACTTC
>16|NA|NA|TRBV20-1|TRBJ2-1
CSATLDTGSSYNEQFF
TGCAGTGCTACCCTCGATACAGGGAGCTCCTACAATGAGCAGTTCTTC
>14|NA|NA|TRBV12-3/TRBV12-4|TRBJ2-2
CASGPGRGTGELFF
TGTGCCAGCGGTCCGGGAAGGGGGACCGGGGAGCTGTTTTTT
>13|TRBD1|few|TRBV29-1|TRBJ2-1
CSAGQGGWNEQFF
TGCAGCGCGGGACAGGGAGGGTGGAATGAGCAGTTCTTC
>14|TRBD2|many|TRBV20-1|TRBJ2-5
CSARAIAGVETQYF
TGCAGTGCTAGAGCGATAGCGGGAGTTGAGACCCAGTACTTC
>16|TRBD2|NA|TRBV5-1|TRBJ2-1
CASSLAGRTRSNEQFF
TGCGCCAGCAGCTTGGCCGGGCGGACTAGGTCAAATGAGCAGTTCTTC
>12|NA|NA|TRBV12-3/TRBV12-4|TRBJ2-7
CASSLSLYEQYF
TGTGCCAGCAGTTTATCGCTCTACGAGCAGTATTTC
>13|NA|NA|TRBV7-2|TRBJ1-1
CASSFIGGTEAFF
TGTGCCAGCAGCTTTATAGGGGGGACTGAAGCTTTCTTT
>16|TRBD2|NA|TRBV9|TRBJ2-5
CASSGSTSGGSETQYF
TGTGCCAGCAGCGGGTCGACTAGCGGGGGGTCGGAGACCCAGTACTTC
>14|NA|NA|TRBV20-1|TRBJ2-3
CSASPARVTDTQYF
TGCAGTGCTAGTCCGGCGAGGGTCACAGATACGCAGTATTTT
>15|TRBD2|many|TRBV5-4|TRBJ2-1
CASRYPREGLDEQFF
TGTGCCAGCAGATATCCCCGGGAGGGCCTTGATGAGCAGTTCTTC
>16|NA|few|TRBV20-1|TRBJ1-1
CSARRGGQRMNTEAFF
TGCAGTGCTCGACGCGGGGGGCAAAGGATGAACACTGAAGCTTTCTTT
>15|TRBD1|NA|TRBV30|TRBJ2-2
CAWSGQGTHTGELFF
TGTGCCTGGAGTGGACAGGGGACTCACACCGGGGAGCTGTTTTTT
>17|TRBD2|medium-sized|TRBV20-1|TRBJ2-7
CSATELDSLAGIYEQYF
TGCAGTGCTACCGAGTTGGATTCACTAGCGGGTATATACGAGCAGTACTTC
>13|NA|NA|TRBV5-1|TRBJ1-2
CASSLDGGGGYTF
TGCGCCAGCAGCTTGGACGGGGGCGGTGGCTACACCTTC
>12|NA|medium-sized|TRBV28|TRBJ1-2
CASSFALAGDTF
TGTGCCAGCAGTTTCGCCCTGGCAGGGGACACCTTC
>14|NA|NA|TRBV11-2|TRBJ2-7
CASSLERSSYEQYF
TGTGCCAGCAGCTTAGAGCGGAGCTCCTACGAGCAGTACTTC
>15|NA|NA|TRBV6-2/TRBV6-3|TRBJ2-7
CASSQLGSGGGEQYF
TGTGCCAGCAGCCAACTCGGCAGCGGAGGTGGCGAGCAGTACTTC
>15|NA|NA|TRBV27|TRBJ2-7
CASSLSPNGGHEQYF
TGTGCCAGCAGTTTATCCCCAAACGGGGGTCACGAGCAGTACTTC
>15|NA|NA|TRBV12-3/TRBV12-4|TRBJ2-1
CASSLSGITYNEQFF
TGTGCCAGCAGTTTATCAGGGATTACCTACAATGAGCAGTTCTTC
>12|TRBD1|NA|TRBV20-1|TRBJ2-7
CSATDRAYEQYF
TGCAGTGCTACAGACAGGGCCTACGAGCAGTACTTC
>16|NA|NA|TRBV7-9|TRBJ2-3
CASSLGGAMSTDTQYF
TGTGCCAGCAGCCTAGGGGGGGCAATGAGCACAGATACGCAGTATTTT
>14|TRBD1|NA|TRBV7-8|TRBJ2-5
CASRQTGVGETQYF
TGTGCCAGCAGACAGACAGGGGTGGGAGAGACCCAGTACTTC
>11|NA|NA|TRBV6-5|TRBJ2-7
CASSYGGEQYF
TGTGCCAGCAGTTACGGCGGCGAGCAGTACTTC
>14|TRBD2|NA|TRBV20-1|TRBJ2-7
CSARDLAGDYEQYF
TGCAGTGCTAGAGATCTAGCGGGAGACTACGAGCAGTACTTC
>14|TRBD2|NA|TRBV20-1|TRBJ2-7
CSAPLAGSPYEQYF
TGCAGTGCACCATTAGCGGGGTCTCCCTACGAGCAGTACTTC
>15|TRBD2|medium-sized|TRBV29-1|TRBJ2-1
CSVRQTSLAYNEQFF
TGCAGCGTGCGTCAGACTAGCCTTGCCTACAATGAGCAGTTCTTC
>15|TRBD1|NA|TRBV4-1|TRBJ1-5
CASSQGEGQNQPQHF
TGCGCCAGCAGCCAAGGGGAGGGACAGAATCAGCCCCAGCATTTT
>17|TRBD2|once|TRBV10-3|TRBJ2-5
CAISESGAGAWTMDQYF
TGTGCCATCAGTGAGTCGGGAGCGGGAGCCTGGACAATGGACCAGTACTTC
>14|NA|NA|TRBV7-2|TRBJ2-5
CASKAEWSQETQYF
TGTGCCAGCAAGGCAGAATGGTCCCAAGAGACCCAGTACTTC
>15|NA|NA|TRBV5-4|TRBJ2-5
CASSLQGGGGETQYF
TGTGCCAGCAGCTTGCAAGGGGGAGGGGGGGAGACCCAGTACTTC
>16|NA|NA|TRBV24-1|TRBJ2-1
CATSDWSRGLYNEQFF
TGTGCCACCAGTGATTGGAGTCGAGGGCTTTACAATGAGCAGTTCTTC
>14|TRBD1|NA|TRBV5-1|TRBJ2-7
CASSFTQGASEQYF
TGCGCCAGCAGCTTTACACAGGGGGCAAGCGAGCAGTACTTC
>14|TRBD1|NA|TRBV29-1|TRBJ2-1
CSVDGDRGANEQFF
TGCAGCGTTGATGGGGACAGGGGAGCTAATGAGCAGTTCTTC
>13|NA|NA|TRBV6-4|TRBJ2-2
CATSDSGTGELFF
TGTGCCACCTCGGACAGCGGCACCGGGGAGCTGTTTTTT
>16|TRBD2|NA|TRBV12-3/TRBV12-4|TRBJ2-1
CASSLGAGGPKNEQFF
TGTGCCAGCAGTTTAGGAGCGGGAGGGCCCAAGAATGAGCAGTTCTTC
>11|NA|medium-sized|TRBV29-1|TRBJ2-7
CSGTGPGEQYF
TGCAGCGGCACAGGGCCTGGGGAGCAGTACTTC
>14|NA|NA|TRBV5-1|TRBJ1-4
CASKEELINEKLFF
TGCGCCAGCAAGGAGGAGCTGATCAATGAAAAACTGTTTTTT
>15|NA|NA|TRBV27|TRBJ2-7
CASSLIVGRGYEQYF
TGTGCCAGCAGCCTTATCGTAGGCAGGGGCTACGAGCAGTACTTC
>16|TRBD1|medium-sized|TRBV5-1|TRBJ1-2
CASSDEGQGAGYGYTF
TGCGCCAGCAGCGATGAAGGACAGGGGGCGGGATATGGCTACACCTTC
>13|NA|NA|TRBV7-3|TRBJ2-5
CASSPTPDGTQYF
TGTGCCAGCAGCCCGACACCCGATGGGACCCAGTACTTC
>13|TRBD1|NA|TRBV10-3|TRBJ1-2
CATSTGAHYGYTF
TGTGCCACCTCGACAGGGGCACACTATGGCTACACCTTC
>15|TRBD2|NA|TRBV7-8|TRBJ2-5
CASSLVAGPQETQYF
TGTGCCAGCAGCTTAGTAGCGGGTCCCCAAGAGACCCAGTACTTC
>12|NA|medium-sized|TRBV10-3|TRBJ2-7
CATARGSDEQYF
TGTGCCACGGCAAGGGGCTCCGACGAGCAGTACTTC